This T cell receptor beta chain was captured by sequencing in a study of response to subunit inactivated influenza vaccine. The length of the CDR3 is 16 residues. CDR1 and CDR2 from the germline V gene are LGHNA and YSLEER. V was shortened by 1 base and J by 0 bases, with 12 bases between the two germline ends. Overall study results and limits: The authors proposed limited new T cell recruitment per seasonal influenza vaccination.

MiXCR, applied by TCRdb to the RT-PCR reads, yields one record per CDR3 protein. The table records about 300,000 distinct CDR3 sequences, about a fifth of them present only once. As for this clonotype: Its antigen is as yet unknown.

This specimen was PBMCs from blood, taken approximately 20 months after vaccination. The clonotype originates from a man aged 50 to 69 who received an inactivated influenza vaccine. This chain joins TRBV4-3 and TRBJ1-2, with D maybe TRBD1 (5 bases). In nucleotides, the CDR3 is TGCGCCAGCAGCCAAGCCTGGACACGGACTAACTATGGCTACACCTTC. Translating gives CASSQAWTRTNYGYTF.